The present T cell receptor (beta chain) was sequenced within a study of identical twins. General study findings and limits: Insertions were reduced in abundant cord blood beta clonotypes but not in memory repertoires. The authors drew conclusions from cross-sectional statistical analysis rather than following the same donors.

Turning to this clonotype: Its target is unknown.

A universal primer site was added by template switching, and unique molecular identifiers were carried by the cDNA. MiXCR, run by TCRdb on the 5' RACE reads, gives a single entry per CDR3 protein. The data contain 1.5 million or so distinct CDR3 sequences, about 31% of them singletons. The length of the CDR3 is 15 residues. Trimming removed 1 base from V and 1 base from J, with 8 bases in between. Germline CDR1 reads SGDLS; CDR2 reads YYNGEE. This TCR was sampled from a newborn girl in good health. Sequencing was performed on cord blood. The chain is built from TRBV9 and TRBJ2-2; possibly TRBD2 for D (5 bases). The CDR3 reads CASSVTGRNTGELFF. CDR3 bases: TGTGCCAGCAGCGTAACGGGGAGGAACACCGGGGAGCTGTTTTTT.